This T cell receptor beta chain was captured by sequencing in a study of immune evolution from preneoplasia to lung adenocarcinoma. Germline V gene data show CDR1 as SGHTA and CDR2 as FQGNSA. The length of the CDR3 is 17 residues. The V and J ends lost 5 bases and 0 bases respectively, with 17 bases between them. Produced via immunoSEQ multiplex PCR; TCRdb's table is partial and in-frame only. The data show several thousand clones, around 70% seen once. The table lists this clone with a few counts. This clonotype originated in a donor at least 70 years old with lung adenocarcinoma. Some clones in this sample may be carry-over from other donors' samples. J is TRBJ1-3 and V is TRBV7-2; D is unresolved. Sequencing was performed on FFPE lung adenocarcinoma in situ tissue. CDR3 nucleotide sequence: TGTGCCAGCAGCACCCCTGAGGGCCCTAGCTCTGGAAACACCATATATTTT. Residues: CASSTPEGPSSGNTIYF.